A selection of T cell receptor beta chains follows, all from one sample in a study of blood T cell repertoires in COVID-19. The method was immunoSEQ multiplex PCR; TCRdb's version includes in-frame clones alone and lacks a portion of them. The sample carries tens of thousands of clones, 88% recorded once. Material for sequencing was peripheral blood. The receptors were sampled from a human donor in a cohort sampled during active COVID-19. CDR3s include the opening cysteine and the closing phenylalanine or tryptophan. A D gene is named only where the DNA matches it firmly. Rows give clone size only sometimes, using once, few, many, or a class for an expanded clone.

.	TRBD2	15	TRBV2	TRBJ2-3	TGTGCCAGCAGTGAAGCAGCGGGGGGCACAGATACGCAGTATTTT	CASSEAAGGTDTQYF
.	TRBD2	17	TRBV19	TRBJ2-5	TGTGCCAGTAGTAGAACGGGCGGGGGGGCCCGAGGAGAGACCCAGTACTTC	CASSRTGGGARGETQYF
once	.	14	TRBV6-6	TRBJ2-7	TGTGCCAGCAGTCATCCCGGGGGGCTCTCGGAGCAGTACTTC	CASSHPGGLSEQYF
.	TRBD1	19	TRBV7-9	TRBJ1-6	TGTGCCAGCAGCCCGGACAGGCCTGGTTATAGCTCCTATAATTCACCCCTCCACTTT	CASSPDRPGYSSYNSPLHF
.	.	15	TRBV5-8	TRBJ1-5	TGTGCCAGCAGCTGGGGCTTGGATACTTCTTGGCCCCAGCATTTT	CASSWGLDTSWPQHF
.	TRBD2	16	TRBV9	TRBJ2-2	TGTGCCAGCAGCGTTGGACTAGCGGGAGGTTCTGGGGAGCTGTTTTTT	CASSVGLAGGSGELFF
.	TRBD1	18	TRBV6-2/TRBV6-3	TRBJ1-1	TGTGCCAGCAGTTACCGGAGGGGGCAAGTTGAAATTAACACTGAAGCTTTCTTT	CASSYRRGQVEINTEAFF
few	TRBD1	15	TRBV7-9	TRBJ1-3	TGTGCCAGCAGCTTCAGGGGGAGCTCTGGAAACACCATATATTTT	CASSFRGSSGNTIYF
.	.	13	TRBV5-6	TRBJ1-1	TGTGCCAGCAGCTTTCGGGGAAACCCAAGGGCTTTCTTT	CASSFRGNPRAFF
.	.	14	TRBV18	TRBJ1-4	TGTGCCAGCTCGCCGGAGCTAAGAAATGAAAAACTGTTTTTT	CASSPELRNEKLFF
.	.	14	TRBV18	TRBJ2-1	TGTGCCAGCTCGTACCGGGGCTCCTACAATGAGCAGTTCTTC	CASSYRGSYNEQFF
few	.	15	TRBV18	TRBJ2-5	TGTGCCAGCTCCCCACGTCGGGGGGCACAAGAGACCCAGTACTTC	CASSPRRGAQETQYF
.	.	12	TRBV7-2	TRBJ1-1	TGTGCCAGCAGGCGGGCGGGGACTGAAGCTTTCTTT	CASRRAGTEAFF
.	.	13	TRBV24-1	TRBJ1-1	TGTGCCACCAGTGATTGGCCGAACACTGAAGCTTTCTTT	CATSDWPNTEAFF
.	.	14	TRBV10-3	TRBJ1-5	TGTGCCATCAGTGACTTCGAGAGCAATCAGCCCCAGCATTTT	CAISDFESNQPQHF
.	TRBD1	14	TRBV19	TRBJ1-6	TGTGCCACCAAGGACAGGGGGGATAATTCACCCCTCCACTTT	CATKDRGDNSPLHF
.	.	15	TRBV6-5	TRBJ2-5	TGTGCCAGCAGTTACTATGGCTTAGCCACAGAGACCCAGTACTTC	CASSYYGLATETQYF
.	.	16	TRBV28	TRBJ1-1	TGTGCCAGCAGTCAATATATTACACAGGGGAACACTGAAGCTTTCTTT	CASSQYITQGNTEAFF
.	TRBD2	15	TRBV19	TRBJ2-3	TGTGCCAGTAGTGGTGGCGGGGGGGCCGAAGATACGCAGTATTTT	CASSGGGGAEDTQYF
.	TRBD1	15	TRBV28	TRBJ2-3	TGTGCCAGCCACGGGAATCCAAGACAGGGGGGTATGCAGTATTTT	CASHGNPRQGGMQYF
.	TRBD2	16	TRBV7-3	TRBJ2-3	TGTGCCAGCAGCTTAAGACTAGCGGGCCCCCAGGATACGCAGTATTTT	CASSLRLAGPQDTQYF
few	.	12	TRBV12-3/TRBV12-4	TRBJ2-2	TGTGCCAGCAGTCGAGAGTCCGGGGAGCTGTTTTTT	CASSRESGELFF